This T cell receptor (beta chain) was found in a study of blood T cell repertoires in COVID-19. CDR1 is SGDLS, CDR2 YYNGEE, per germline. J lost 2 bases, V lost 3 bases, and 8 bases had no gene match. The length of the CDR3 is 15 residues. TCRdb keeps only in-frame clones here, not all; method: immunoSEQ multiplex PCR. This sample has roughly 300,000 clones, with approximately 87% found just once. This clonotype originated in a woman in her forties or fifties who had recovered from COVID-19. The V and J genes are TRBV9 and TRBJ2-7; 7 nucleotides align to TRBD1. Material for sequencing was peripheral blood. The CDR3 coding sequence is TGTGCCAGCAGCGAAGCCGGGACAGCAACCTACGAGCAGTACTTC. It specifies CASSEAGTATYEQYF.